This T cell receptor (beta chain) was obtained from a study of regulatory and conventional T cells in RAG deficiency. Regulatory T cells were sorted from blood as CD4+ CD25-high CD127-low cells. Losses at the gene ends were 2 bases for V and 1 base for J; bases not matched to a gene: 9. Germline V gives CDR1 SGHDT, CDR2 YYEEEE. The CDR3 contains 18 residues. This table comes from immunoSEQ multiplex PCR, and its TCRdb copy is limited to in-frame clones, with some not included. The sample has about 12,000 clones; approximately 93% are singletons. These data were likewise used in another study, on regulatory T cells. That paper notes: Amplification used 52 TRBV primers and 13 TRBJ primers.

The source material was CD127- CD25+ CD4+ Tregs sorted from blood. The chain couples TRBV5-6 to TRBJ1-6; 7 positions agree with TRBD1. The receptor was derived from a human donor in good health. The CDR3 nucleotides read TGTGCCAGCAGCTTTAAACAGGGGTTAAGGTCCTATAATTCACCCCTCCACTTT. This gives the protein CASSFKQGLRSYNSPLHF. Full variable domain (remainder filled in from reference TRBV5-6 and TRBJ1-6): DAGVTQSPTHLIKTRGQQVTLRCSPKSGHDTVSWYQQALGQGPQFIFQYYEEEERQRGNFPDRFSGHQFPNYSSELNVNALLLGDSALYLCASSFKQGLRSYNSPLHFGNGTRLTVT.